The rows below give T cell receptor beta chains drawn from one sample of a study of cytomegalovirus exposure and HLA in healthy donors. Some clones are missing from TCRdb's copy, which holds only in-frame ones; the method was immunoSEQ multiplex PCR. The sample carries about 82,000 clones, about 87% recorded once. The sequenced sample was PBMCs. The receptor source for this set is a man between 18 and 35 years old in good health and CMV-seronegative. Both conserved end residues are part of each CDR3. A D gene is named only where the DNA matches it firmly. Only part of the rows carry a size: once, few, many, or a class if the clone is expanded.

cdr3_nt cdr3_aa clone_size v_call d_call j_call
TGTGCCAGCAGTTCCCCGCAGCGGGAGGGCCGCTACGAGCAGTACTTC CASSSPQREGRYEQYF NA TRBV27 TRBD2 TRBJ2-7
TGCGCCAGCCTATTACCTTCAGGGGGATCCTACGAGCAGTACTTC CASLLPSGGSYEQYF NA TRBV10-2 TRBD1 TRBJ2-7
TGTGCCAGTAAGATCGCCTGGACAGGGGACTATGGCTACACCTTC CASKIAWTGDYGYTF NA TRBV19 TRBD1 TRBJ1-2
TGTGCCAGCAGCCTTTCTAGCGGGAGGGCCTCTGGGGCCAACGTCCTGACTTTC CASSLSSGRASGANVLTF NA TRBV7-2 TRBD2 TRBJ2-6
TGCGCCAGCAGCTTGGTCCCCGGGACAGCGAACACCGGGGAGCTGTTTTTT CASSLVPGTANTGELFF NA TRBV5-1 TRBD1 TRBJ2-2
TGTGCCAGCAGCCTAACAGGGGGCTACGAGCAGTACTTC CASSLTGGYEQYF NA TRBV28 TRBD1 TRBJ2-7
TGTGCCAGCAGCTACAGGGTCTACGGCTCCTACGAGCAGTACTTC CASSYRVYGSYEQYF once TRBV5-6 NA TRBJ2-7
TGCGCCAGCAGCCTCCAGGGGGCCCAAGCTAGAGACGAGCAGTACTTC CASSLQGAQARDEQYF NA TRBV4-1 TRBD1 TRBJ2-7
TGTGCCACCCGCTCAGACAGGGATACTCCATACACCTTC CATRSDRDTPYTF NA TRBV2 TRBD1 TRBJ1-2
TGTGCCAGCACTCGGACTAGCGGGAGGATCCATGAGCAGTTCTTC CASTRTSGRIHEQFF NA TRBV5-6 TRBD2 TRBJ2-1
TGCAGCGGCAAAAGACAGGCGAACACCGGGGAGCTGTTTTTT CSGKRQANTGELFF NA TRBV29-1 NA TRBJ2-2
TGTGCCAGCACCGTAAGGGCTAGCGGGAGCGGTGAGCAGTACTTC CASTVRASGSGEQYF NA TRBV28 TRBD2 TRBJ2-7
TGTGCCAGCAGCCTCACTTCGGGTTCCCTCCACTTT CASSLTSGSLHF NA TRBV28 NA TRBJ1-6
TGTGCCAGCAGCCTCACTAGCGGGAGACTCTACGAGCAGTACTTC CASSLTSGRLYEQYF once TRBV7-6 TRBD2 TRBJ2-7
TGTGCCAGCAGTGTTCCCGGGCCCCAGGGGACCCAGTACTTC CASSVPGPQGTQYF NA TRBV6-1 NA TRBJ2-5
TGTGCCAGCAGCGTAGGCGGGAGGGCCTCCTACGAGCAGTACTTC CASSVGGRASYEQYF once TRBV9 TRBD2 TRBJ2-7
TGTGCCAGCAGCTTGACACCCCCGGGAGAGACCCAGTACTTC CASSLTPPGETQYF NA TRBV5-4 NA TRBJ2-5
TGTGCCAGCAGCTTAAGGCTAGCGGCAAATGAGCAGTTCTTC CASSLRLAANEQFF NA TRBV11-2 TRBD2 TRBJ2-1
TGTGCCAGCAGCAAATCTAGTTCCCATGAGCAGTTCTTC CASSKSSSHEQFF NA TRBV21-1 NA TRBJ2-1
TGCAGCGTTAGGGACAGGGGCTTCGTGGGTGAAAAACTGTTTTTT CSVRDRGFVGEKLFF NA TRBV29-1 TRBD1 TRBJ1-4
TGCGCCAGCAGCCGAGCCGGGACAGGTCCGAGCACAGATACGCAGTATTTT CASSRAGTGPSTDTQYF NA TRBV4-3 TRBD1 TRBJ2-3
TGCGCCAGCAGCCAGGCGGGGGGATCCTTCTATGGCTACACCTTC CASSQAGGSFYGYTF NA TRBV4-1 NA TRBJ1-2
TGCGCCAGCAGCGAGGGAGTGGTCACTGAAGCTTTCTTT CASSEGVVTEAFF NA TRBV5-1 NA TRBJ1-1
TGTGCCAGCAGCCCCCAGGTGGGGACAGGGATTGAAGAGCAGTACTTC CASSPQVGTGIEEQYF NA TRBV9 TRBD1 TRBJ2-5
TGTGCCAGCAGTTGGGGTCAGGGGGCAATGAACACTGAAGCTTTCTTT CASSWGQGAMNTEAFF NA TRBV6-5 TRBD1 TRBJ1-1
TGTGCCAGCAGCTTAGCTCTTATTATGAACACTGAAGCTTTCTTT CASSLALIMNTEAFF once TRBV7-2 NA TRBJ1-1
TGTGCCAGCAGCCAAGCGGCGAAGGTAGCGGGGGCGGCATACGAGCAGTACTTC CASSQAAKVAGAAYEQYF NA TRBV4-2 TRBD2 TRBJ2-7
TGTGCCAGCGGTCTCGCGGGCAATGAGCAGTTCTTC CASGLAGNEQFF NA TRBV7-8 NA TRBJ2-1
TGTGCCAGCAGCTTAGCGGGACTAGCGGGGGACACAGATACGCAGTATTTT CASSLAGLAGDTDTQYF NA TRBV7-4 TRBD2 TRBJ2-3
TGTGCCATCAGCCCTCTTTCCGTGGGGCCGGCTTTCTTT CAISPLSVGPAFF NA TRBV10-3 NA TRBJ1-1
TGTGCCAGCAGTGACATCGCGGGAGGGAATGAGCAGTTCTTC CASSDIAGGNEQFF few TRBV6-4 TRBD2 TRBJ2-1
TGCAGCGTTCGACTGATGACTACCCAGACCTACAATGAGCAGTTCTTC CSVRLMTTQTYNEQFF NA TRBV29-1 NA TRBJ2-1
TGTGCCTGGAGTGTTGGACTAGCGGGAGTGCGGGCATTCGACAATGAGCAGTTCTTC CAWSVGLAGVRAFDNEQFF few TRBV30 TRBD2 TRBJ2-1
TGTGCCAGCAGTTTATATCGGGAAGATACGCAGTATTTT CASSLYREDTQYF NA TRBV27 NA TRBJ2-3
TGTGCCAGCAGCTTTGGACAGGGGGAGAACGAGCAGTACTTC CASSFGQGENEQYF NA TRBV7-2 TRBD1 TRBJ2-7
TGTGCCAGCAGCCCGGGTAAAGGTGGCGGGGAGCTGTTTTTT CASSPGKGGGELFF NA TRBV5-5 NA TRBJ2-2
TGTGCCAGCAGCTTAGCGCATGTGCAGGGGGTGCCCCAGCATTTT CASSLAHVQGVPQHF NA TRBV7-2 TRBD1 TRBJ1-5
TGTGCCAGCAGCATCCGGACAGGAACAGAGACCCAGTACTTC CASSIRTGTETQYF NA TRBV5-4 TRBD1 TRBJ2-5
TGTGCCAGCAGCTTGAGCAGGCACGAGACCCAGTACTTC CASSLSRHETQYF NA TRBV5-4 NA TRBJ2-5
TGTGCCAGCAGCTATGGCACCACTAGCAATCAGCCCCAGCATTTT CASSYGTTSNQPQHF NA TRBV7-9 NA TRBJ1-5
TGTGCCAGCAGTTACACCGGGAGGGCCTACGAGCAGTACTTC CASSYTGRAYEQYF NA TRBV6-5 TRBD2 TRBJ2-7
TGTGCCAGCAGTGAAGAGGCAGGTTTGAGCAATCAGCCCCAGCATTTT CASSEEAGLSNQPQHF NA TRBV6-1 NA TRBJ1-5
TGTGCCACCAGCAGAGCTGCGTACAGCGGCAACACCATATATTTT CATSRAAYSGNTIYF NA TRBV15 NA TRBJ1-3
TGTGCCAGCTCACCGGGACAGAACACTGAAGCTTTCTTT CASSPGQNTEAFF NA TRBV18 NA TRBJ1-1
TGTGCCAGCAGTTTAAGAGGGTATGGCTACACCTTC CASSLRGYGYTF NA TRBV28 NA TRBJ1-2
TGTGCCAGCAGCCAAGCAGGGGGCCTGAACACTGAAGCTTTCTTT CASSQAGGLNTEAFF once TRBV4-2 TRBD1 TRBJ1-1
TGCAGCGCCGGTTGGGAGACCCGCAGCAACACTGAAGCTTTCTTT CSAGWETRSNTEAFF NA TRBV29-1 NA TRBJ1-1
TGTGCCAGCAGTCTACTTTGGAGGGGGGGAAGCTCCTACAATGAGCAGTTCTTC CASSLLWRGGSSYNEQFF NA TRBV28 NA TRBJ2-1
TGTGCCAGCAGACCAGGGCCTTATAGCAATCAGCCCCAGCATTTT CASRPGPYSNQPQHF NA TRBV6-5 NA TRBJ1-5
TGTGCCAGCAGTGGTAGGACAGGGAATGGCTACACCTTC CASSGRTGNGYTF NA TRBV2 TRBD1 TRBJ1-2
TGTGCCAGCAGTGCGTCACAGGGGCTGCCTTTCAATGAGCAGTTCTTC CASSASQGLPFNEQFF once TRBV2 TRBD1 TRBJ2-1
TGCGCCAGCAGCCTGGGACTAGCCTCGACAGATACGCAGTATTTT CASSLGLASTDTQYF NA TRBV5-1 TRBD2 TRBJ2-3
TGTGCCAGCAGCCGGACAGGGAGATATAGACCCCTCCACTTT CASSRTGRYRPLHF NA TRBV28 TRBD1 TRBJ1-6
TGCGCCAGCAGTGTTTTAGCGGGCAGCTACAATGAGCAGTTCTTC CASSVLAGSYNEQFF once TRBV6-4 TRBD2 TRBJ2-1